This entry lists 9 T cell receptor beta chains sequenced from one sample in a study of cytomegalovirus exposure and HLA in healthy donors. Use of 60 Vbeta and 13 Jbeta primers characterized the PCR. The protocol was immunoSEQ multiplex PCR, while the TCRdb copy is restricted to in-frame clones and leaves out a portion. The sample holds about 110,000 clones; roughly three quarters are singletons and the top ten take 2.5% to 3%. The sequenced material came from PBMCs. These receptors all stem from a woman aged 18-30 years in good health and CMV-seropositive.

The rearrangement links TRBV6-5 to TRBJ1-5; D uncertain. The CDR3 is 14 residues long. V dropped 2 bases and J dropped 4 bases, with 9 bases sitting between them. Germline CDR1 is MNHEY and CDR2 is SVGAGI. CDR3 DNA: TGTGCCAGCAGTTACACCCAGTATAATCAGCCCCAGCATTTT. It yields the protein CASSYTQYNQPQHF.

The CDR3 DNA is TGTGCCAGCAACAGGGACGAAGAGACCCAGTACTTC. Its translation is CASNRDEETQYF. The chain carries TRBV9 and TRBJ2-5; TRBD1 might be the D (6 bases). V was pared by 6 bases and J by 3 bases, with 9 bases between. Germline V CDR1 and CDR2: SGDLS, YYNGEE. This CDR3 has 12 residues.

For the CDR3, the DNA is TGTGCCAGCAGAGAGACAGGGATCGAGACCCAGTACTTC. It codes for CASRETGIETQYF. The chain uses TRBV6-1 and TRBJ2-5; 7 bases agree with TRBD1. The CDR3 runs to 13 residues. Per the germline V gene, CDR1 is MNHNS and CDR2 is SASEGT. The junction had 6 bases not matched to a gene; V was cut back by 6 bases and J by 5 bases.

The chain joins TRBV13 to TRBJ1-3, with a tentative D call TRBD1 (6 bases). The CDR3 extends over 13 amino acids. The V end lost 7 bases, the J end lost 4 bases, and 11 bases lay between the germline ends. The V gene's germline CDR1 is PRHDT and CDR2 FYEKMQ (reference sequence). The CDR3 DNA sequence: TGTGCCAGCACCCAGGGGAGAGGAAACACCATATATTTT. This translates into CASTQGRGNTIYF.

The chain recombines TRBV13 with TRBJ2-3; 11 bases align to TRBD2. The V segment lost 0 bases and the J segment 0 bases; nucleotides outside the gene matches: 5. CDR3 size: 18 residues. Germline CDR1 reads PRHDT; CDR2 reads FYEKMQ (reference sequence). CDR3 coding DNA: TGTGCCAGCAGCTTAGGACTAGCGGGAGCGGGCAGCACAGATACGCAGTATTTT. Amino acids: CASSLGLAGAGSTDTQYF.

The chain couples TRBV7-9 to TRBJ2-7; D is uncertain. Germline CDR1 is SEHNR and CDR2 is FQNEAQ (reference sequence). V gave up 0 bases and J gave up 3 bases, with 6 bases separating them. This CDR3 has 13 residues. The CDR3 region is CASSLASVYEQYF. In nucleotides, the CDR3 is TGTGCCAGCAGCTTAGCGTCAGTCTACGAGCAGTACTTC.

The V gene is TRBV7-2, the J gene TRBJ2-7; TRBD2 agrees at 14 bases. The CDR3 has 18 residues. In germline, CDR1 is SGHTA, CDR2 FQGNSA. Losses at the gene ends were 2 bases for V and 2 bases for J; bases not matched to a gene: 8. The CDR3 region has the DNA TGTGCCAGCAGCTTACTTCCGGGGACTAGCGGGAGTACCTACGAGCAGTACTTC. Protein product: CASSLLPGTSGSTYEQYF.

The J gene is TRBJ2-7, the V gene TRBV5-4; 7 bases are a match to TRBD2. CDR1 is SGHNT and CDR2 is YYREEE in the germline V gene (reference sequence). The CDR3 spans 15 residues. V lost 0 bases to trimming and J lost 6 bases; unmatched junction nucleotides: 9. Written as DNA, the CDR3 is TGTGCCAGCAGCTTGGGGTGGGAGGGCCAACCCGAGCAGTACTTC. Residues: CASSLGWEGQPEQYF.

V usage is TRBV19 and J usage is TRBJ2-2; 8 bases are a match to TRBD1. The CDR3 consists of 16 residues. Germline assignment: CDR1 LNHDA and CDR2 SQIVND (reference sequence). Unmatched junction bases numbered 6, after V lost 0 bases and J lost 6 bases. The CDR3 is CASSIEAGGASGELFF. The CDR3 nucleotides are TGTGCCAGTAGTATAGAGGCAGGGGGCGCCTCCGGGGAGCTGTTTTTT.